This T cell receptor (beta chain) was captured by sequencing in a study of blood T cells in healthy people across ages. Overall study findings and caveats: Diversity figures based on one million T cells were deemed too low. Naive T cell percentage by flow cytometry tracked strongly with beta diversity.

Trimming took 0 bases from V and 7 from J, leaving 13 bases between them. The germline gives CDR1 SGDLS, CDR2 YYNGEE. The CDR3 is made up of 14 amino acids. With regard to this clonotype: The antigen is undetermined.

Sample-barcoded 5' priming and a J-beta primer mix drove a second PCR of 7 to 11 cycles. Individual samples furnished no less than 2.5 million CDR3-containing paired-end reads apiece. MiXCR was run by TCRdb on the 5' RACE reads, yielding one entry per CDR3 protein. The table includes 600,000 to 650,000 distinct CDR3 sequences, 58% detected once. This sequence originates from a man in his sixties in good health. The sample was blood. The rearrangement uses TRBV9 and TRBJ2-5, with unresolved D. The CDR3 region is CASSVVPGSGTQYF. CDR3 nucleotide sequence: TGTGCCAGCAGCGTAGTGCCCGGGTCAGGGACCCAGTACTTC.